Listed below are T cell receptor beta chains from one sample, sequenced in a study of blood T cell repertoires in COVID-19. Method: immunoSEQ multiplex PCR; TCRdb's copy keeps in-frame clones and lacks some. The sample includes about 200,000 clones, 84% of them seen just once. The specimen sequenced was peripheral blood. The receptors originated from a woman aged 45-65 years with active or convalescent COVID-19. Each CDR3 is given with its conserved first and last residue. The D gene is left open where the match is weak. The size of a clone is reported for some rows only, either as once, few or many, or as a class for expanded clones.

clone size: -
V gene: TRBV5-4
D gene: -
J gene: TRBJ2-3
CDR3 protein: CASGGKAGLTDTQYF
CDR3 DNA: TGTGCCAGCGGGGGGAAGGCGGGACTTACAGATACGCAGTATTTT

clone size: once
V gene: TRBV20-1
D gene: -
J gene: TRBJ2-1
CDR3 protein: CSASYGVGEQFF
CDR3 DNA: TGCAGTGCTAGTTACGGAGTGGGTGAGCAGTTCTTC

clone size: -
V gene: TRBV7-7
D gene: -
J gene: TRBJ2-2
CDR3 protein: CASSRAGNTGELFF
CDR3 DNA: TGTGCCAGCAGCCGCGCGGGGAACACCGGGGAGCTGTTTTTT

clone size: -
V gene: TRBV19
D gene: TRBD2
J gene: TRBJ2-1
CDR3 protein: CASSIEKGTREAGAIRNEQFF
CDR3 DNA: TGTGCCAGTAGTATAGAGAAGGGGACGCGAGAAGCGGGGGCCATTCGCAATGAGCAGTTCTTC

clone size: -
V gene: TRBV6-5
D gene: -
J gene: TRBJ2-3
CDR3 protein: CASSSTESDTQYF
CDR3 DNA: TGTGCCAGCAGCTCGACAGAGTCAGATACGCAGTATTTT

clone size: -
V gene: TRBV6-5
D gene: -
J gene: TRBJ1-3
CDR3 protein: CASRGAGGNTIYF
CDR3 DNA: TGTGCCAGCAGGGGAGCGGGGGGGAACACCATATATTTT

clone size: -
V gene: TRBV24-1
D gene: -
J gene: TRBJ2-2
CDR3 protein: CATSDLRGAETGELFF
CDR3 DNA: TGTGCCACCAGTGATTTACGGGGGGCGGAGACCGGGGAGCTGTTTTTT

clone size: -
V gene: TRBV29-1
D gene: -
J gene: TRBJ1-1
CDR3 protein: CSVVTQTAEAFF
CDR3 DNA: TGCAGCGTTGTTACCCAAACGGCTGAAGCTTTCTTT

clone size: -
V gene: TRBV6-6
D gene: TRBD1
J gene: TRBJ2-4
CDR3 protein: CASSDGDRADIQYF
CDR3 DNA: TGTGCCAGTTCAGACGGGGACAGGGCGGACATTCAGTACTTC

clone size: -
V gene: TRBV9
D gene: -
J gene: TRBJ2-1
CDR3 protein: CASSVTGTVGNEQFF
CDR3 DNA: TGTGCCAGCAGCGTGACCGGGACTGTTGGGAATGAGCAGTTCTTC

clone size: -
V gene: TRBV11-2
D gene: -
J gene: TRBJ1-1
CDR3 protein: CASSLDRLARGNTEAFF
CDR3 DNA: TGTGCCAGCAGCTTAGACAGGTTGGCCCGGGGGAACACTGAAGCTTTCTTT

clone size: -
V gene: TRBV7-3
D gene: -
J gene: TRBJ2-3
CDR3 protein: CASSLGGGSLTDTQYF
CDR3 DNA: TGTGCCAGCAGCTTAGGGGGCGGGTCCCTCACAGATACGCAGTATTTT

clone size: once
V gene: TRBV19
D gene: TRBD1
J gene: TRBJ1-1
CDR3 protein: CASTLGTGGRAFF
CDR3 DNA: TGTGCCAGTACATTGGGGACAGGGGGCCGGGCTTTCTTT

clone size: -
V gene: TRBV6-2/TRBV6-3
D gene: -
J gene: TRBJ1-6
CDR3 protein: CASSYEDTQLPLHF
CDR3 DNA: TGTGCCAGCAGTTACGAGGACACCCAACTACCCCTCCACTTT

clone size: many
V gene: TRBV6-1
D gene: TRBD1
J gene: TRBJ1-2
CDR3 protein: CASSEDGDRPNYGYTF
CDR3 DNA: TGTGCCAGCAGTGAAGATGGGGACAGGCCTAACTATGGCTACACCTTC

clone size: -
V gene: TRBV3-1/TRBV3-2
D gene: -
J gene: TRBJ1-1
CDR3 protein: CASSRFSTTEHSEAFF
CDR3 DNA: TGTGCCAGCAGCCGCTTTTCGACAACCGAACATTCTGAAGCTTTCTTT

clone size: once
V gene: TRBV9
D gene: TRBD1
J gene: TRBJ1-2
CDR3 protein: CASSPRQGRTSSNYGYTF
CDR3 DNA: TGTGCCAGCAGCCCCCGACAGGGGCGGACATCTTCTAACTATGGCTACACCTTC

clone size: once
V gene: TRBV5-6
D gene: -
J gene: TRBJ1-1
CDR3 protein: CASSATGPEAFF
CDR3 DNA: TGTGCCAGCAGCGCTACAGGACCCGAAGCTTTCTTT

clone size: -
V gene: TRBV19
D gene: -
J gene: TRBJ2-7
CDR3 protein: CASSRGSYEQYF
CDR3 DNA: TGTGCCAGTAGCAGGGGATCCTACGAGCAGTACTTC

clone size: -
V gene: TRBV5-8
D gene: TRBD1
J gene: TRBJ1-6
CDR3 protein: CASTRGQGPSSYNSPLHF
CDR3 DNA: TGTGCCAGCACCCGGGGACAGGGCCCGAGCTCCTATAATTCACCCCTCCACTTT

clone size: -
V gene: TRBV9
D gene: -
J gene: TRBJ1-5
CDR3 protein: CASSVVHSNQPQHF
CDR3 DNA: TGTGCCAGCAGCGTAGTTCATAGCAATCAGCCCCAGCATTTT

clone size: -
V gene: TRBV3-1/TRBV3-2
D gene: TRBD2
J gene: TRBJ2-1
CDR3 protein: CASSFGLAGGNEQFF
CDR3 DNA: TGTGCCAGCAGCTTCGGACTAGCGGGAGGAAATGAGCAGTTCTTC

clone size: -
V gene: TRBV19
D gene: -
J gene: TRBJ1-5
CDR3 protein: CASSVSSYQPQHF
CDR3 DNA: TGTGCCAGTAGTGTCTCTAGTTATCAGCCCCAGCATTTT

clone size: once
V gene: TRBV6-1
D gene: -
J gene: TRBJ2-7
CDR3 protein: CASSDQAGYEQYF
CDR3 DNA: TGTGCCAGCAGTGATCAGGCAGGGTATGAGCAGTACTTC

clone size: -
V gene: TRBV18
D gene: -
J gene: TRBJ2-3
CDR3 protein: CASSSYALQGTDTQYF
CDR3 DNA: TGTGCCAGCTCATCCTACGCACTCCAGGGCACAGATACGCAGTATTTT

clone size: once
V gene: TRBV7-2
D gene: -
J gene: TRBJ2-1
CDR3 protein: CASSLTAYNEQFF
CDR3 DNA: TGTGCCAGCAGCTTAACAGCCTACAATGAACAGTTCTTC

clone size: -
V gene: TRBV9
D gene: TRBD2
J gene: TRBJ2-3
CDR3 protein: CASSVTSGSDTQYF
CDR3 DNA: TGTGCCAGCAGCGTAACCAGCGGGAGCGATACGCAGTATTTT

clone size: -
V gene: TRBV7-2
D gene: -
J gene: TRBJ1-4
CDR3 protein: CASSPFSGNEKLFF
CDR3 DNA: TGTGCCAGCAGCCCCTTTTCGGGAAATGAAAAACTGTTTTTT

clone size: many
V gene: TRBV2
D gene: TRBD1
J gene: TRBJ2-7
CDR3 protein: CASRGDSYSYEQYF
CDR3 DNA: TGTGCCAGCAGGGGGGACAGCTACTCCTACGAGCAGTACTTC

clone size: -
V gene: TRBV28
D gene: TRBD1
J gene: TRBJ1-3
CDR3 protein: CASKTPTGFDSGNTIYF
CDR3 DNA: TGTGCCAGCAAAACCCCGACAGGGTTCGACTCTGGAAACACCATATATTTT

clone size: once
V gene: TRBV19
D gene: -
J gene: TRBJ1-2
CDR3 protein: CASSTDRANYGYTF
CDR3 DNA: TGTGCCAGTAGTACGGACAGAGCTAACTATGGCTACACCTTC

clone size: once
V gene: TRBV18
D gene: -
J gene: TRBJ2-7
CDR3 protein: CASSPGEVQQYF
CDR3 DNA: TGTGCCAGCTCACCAGGGGAGGTTCAGCAGTACTTC

clone size: -
V gene: TRBV18
D gene: TRBD1
J gene: TRBJ2-2
CDR3 protein: CASSPPATGGTGELFF
CDR3 DNA: TGTGCCAGCTCACCTCCGGCCACAGGGGGGACCGGGGAGCTGTTTTTT

clone size: -
V gene: TRBV28
D gene: -
J gene: TRBJ1-6
CDR3 protein: CASSSTGQLASSPLHF
CDR3 DNA: TGTGCCAGCAGTTCCACCGGACAGTTAGCATCCTCACCCCTCCACTTT

clone size: -
V gene: TRBV24-1
D gene: TRBD1
J gene: TRBJ2-2
CDR3 protein: CATRQGALGELFF
CDR3 DNA: TGTGCCACCAGGCAGGGGGCCTTAGGGGAGCTGTTTTTT

clone size: -
V gene: TRBV19
D gene: TRBD1
J gene: TRBJ1-2
CDR3 protein: CASSMAGGFYGYTF
CDR3 DNA: TGTGCCAGTAGTATGGCAGGGGGGTTTTATGGCTACACCTTC

clone size: -
V gene: TRBV5-6
D gene: -
J gene: TRBJ1-1
CDR3 protein: CASSLGANRAEAFF
CDR3 DNA: TGTGCCAGCAGCTTAGGTGCCAATCGGGCTGAAGCTTTCTTT

clone size: -
V gene: TRBV18
D gene: TRBD2
J gene: TRBJ2-1
CDR3 protein: CASSPGGAAYNEQFF
CDR3 DNA: TGTGCCAGCTCGCCGGGGGGGGCTGCCTACAATGAGCAGTTCTTC

clone size: few
V gene: TRBV10-2
D gene: TRBD2
J gene: TRBJ2-1
CDR3 protein: CATTGTSGDNEQFF
CDR3 DNA: TGCGCCACTACTGGGACTAGCGGTGACAATGAGCAGTTCTTC

clone size: -
V gene: TRBV2
D gene: TRBD2
J gene: TRBJ2-3
CDR3 protein: CASSPLAGSTDTQYF
CDR3 DNA: TGTGCCAGCAGCCCACTAGCGGGGAGCACAGATACGCAGTATTTT

clone size: once
V gene: TRBV18
D gene: TRBD1
J gene: TRBJ1-2
CDR3 protein: CASSPATGAYGYTF
CDR3 DNA: TGTGCCAGCTCACCCGCAACAGGGGCGTATGGCTACACCTTC

clone size: -
V gene: TRBV5-1
D gene: -
J gene: TRBJ1-5
CDR3 protein: CASSLTGSNQPQHF
CDR3 DNA: TGCGCCAGCAGCTTGACAGGGAGCAATCAGCCCCAGCATTTT

clone size: -
V gene: TRBV11-2
D gene: TRBD2
J gene: TRBJ2-7
CDR3 protein: CASSLWLAGGDYEQYF
CDR3 DNA: TGTGCCAGCAGCTTATGGCTAGCGGGAGGGGATTACGAGCAGTACTTC

clone size: -
V gene: TRBV5-1
D gene: TRBD1
J gene: TRBJ1-4
CDR3 protein: CASSLASRDSEKLFF
CDR3 DNA: TGCGCCAGCAGCTTGGCATCAAGGGACAGTGAAAAACTGTTTTTT

clone size: -
V gene: TRBV13
D gene: TRBD1
J gene: TRBJ2-7
CDR3 protein: CASSSSGGGHHEQYF
CDR3 DNA: TGTGCCAGCAGCTCGTCAGGGGGCGGCCACCACGAGCAGTACTTC

clone size: -
V gene: TRBV19
D gene: -
J gene: TRBJ1-1
CDR3 protein: CASSMGQTTEAFF
CDR3 DNA: TGTGCCAGTAGTATGGGCCAGACCACTGAAGCTTTCTTT